The clone carrying this T cell receptor (beta chain) was seen once. In the original processing: Reference gene primer amplification gave estimated nucleated cell counts. Clones were sequenced by immunoSEQ multiplex PCR, and TCRdb holds only the in-frame ones, with some missing. V, J and clone size derive from that table, while D and trimming were established from the DNA sequence. The sample consists of tens of thousands of clones, roughly 90% of them appearing once. These data come from a study of blood T cell repertoires in COVID-19. Turning to the study itself: Spain, Italy and the United States supplied samples that represented acute and convalescent COVID-19. PBMCs, B-cell-depleted T cells, or T cells were the source of the cDNA or gDNA that made up the material.

The sample taken for sequencing was peripheral blood. The source is a man in his fifties or sixties with active COVID-19.

The DNA of the CDR3 is TGCGCCAGCAGCCCCCGAGCGGTTGGGGACTTATGGGAGCAGTACTTC. Translating it yields CASSPRAVGDLWEQYF. The V gene is TRBV4-1, the J gene TRBJ2-7; maybe TRBD2 (6 bases). Germline V lookup: CDR1 MGHRA, CDR2 YSYEKL. This CDR3 is built from 16 residues. V was trimmed by 4 bases and J by 7 bases, leaving 23 bases between them.